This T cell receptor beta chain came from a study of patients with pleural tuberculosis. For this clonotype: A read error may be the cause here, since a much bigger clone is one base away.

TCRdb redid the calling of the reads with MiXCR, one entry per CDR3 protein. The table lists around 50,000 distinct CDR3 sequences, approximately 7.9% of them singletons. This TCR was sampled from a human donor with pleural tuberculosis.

CDR3 sequence (DNA): TGTGTCAGCAGCCCGACCCCGAACACCATATATTTT. It encodes CVSSPTPNTIYF. The V gene is TRBV12-3 or TRBV12-4, the J gene TRBJ1-3, with D hard to call. CDR3 length: 12 amino acids.